These 6 T cell receptor beta chains were all obtained from the same sample, sequenced in a study of cytomegalovirus exposure and HLA in healthy donors. Amplification used 60 Vbeta primers and 13 Jbeta primers. Data came from immunoSEQ multiplex PCR; TCRdb stores just in-frame clones and leaves some out. This table has around 270,000 clones, 75% to 85% appearing once. The sample taken for sequencing was PBMCs. The receptors here all came from a girl aged 2-10 years in good health and CMV-seronegative.

The V and J genes are TRBV5-1 and TRBJ1-2; TRBD1 agrees at 8 bases. The CDR3 sequence is 16 residues long. Germline CDR1 and CDR2: SGHRS and YFSETQ. Losses at the gene ends were 1 base for V and 6 bases for J; bases not matched to a gene: 11. Here the CDR3 DNA reads TGCGCCAGCAGCTTGAACCCGTGGACAGGGAGAGATGGCTACACCTTC. Translation gives CASSLNPWTGRDGYTF.

The V and J genes are TRBV6-1 and TRBJ1-3, with D uncertain. Deletions cut 2 bases from V and 0 bases from J, with 11 bases between. CDR1 MNHNS and CDR2 SASEGT come from the germline V gene. The CDR3 is 16 amino acids. CDR3 region: CASSEIRLSSGNTIYF. CDR3 nucleotide sequence: TGTGCCAGCAGTGAAATCAGGCTTAGCTCTGGAAACACCATATATTTT.

The CDR3 loop reads CASSNVQGTGKQYF. DNA for the CDR3: TGCGCCAGCAGTAATGTCCAGGGGACGGGTAAGCAGTACTTC. The chain carries TRBV5-1 and TRBJ2-7, with D possibly TRBD1 on 6 matching bases. The CDR3 runs 14 residues. V gave up 5 bases and J gave up 8 bases, with 20 bases separating them. In germline, CDR1 is SGHRS, CDR2 YFSETQ. The entire variable domain, with the rest obtained from reference TRBV5-1 and TRBJ2-7, is as follows: KAGVTQTPRYLIKTRGQQVTLSCSPISGHRSVSWYQQTPGQGLQFLFEYFSETQRNKGNFPGRFSGRQFSNSRSEMNVSTLELGDSALYLCASSNVQGTGKQYFGPGTRLTVT.

The chain carries TRBV15 and TRBJ1-5; 12 bases are a match to TRBD1. The CDR3 covers 18 residues. CDR1 LNHNV and CDR2 YYDKDF come from the germline V gene (reference sequence). Germline trimming cut 1 base from V and 4 bases from J; bases unmatched to any gene: 8. CDR3 DNA sequence: TGTGCCACCAGCAGAGTTAACCGGGACAGGGGGCTTAATCAGCCCCAGCATTTT. Encoded protein: CATSRVNRDRGLNQPQHF.

The V and J genes are TRBV5-6 and TRBJ2-7; 7 positions agree with TRBD1. Germline V lookup: CDR1 SGHDT, CDR2 YYEEEE. The CDR3 extends over 14 amino acids. V dropped 4 bases and J dropped 2; count of bases not matched to a gene: 6. CDR3 region: CASSLGTATYEQYF. The DNA of the CDR3 is TGTGCCAGCAGCCTCGGGACAGCAACCTACGAGCAGTACTTC.

The chain has TRBV2 and TRBJ1-5; D call uncertain. The CDR3 is made up of 15 amino acids. Per germline, CDR1 SNHLY and CDR2 FYNNEI. V was pared by 0 bases and J by 1 base, with 7 bases between. CDR3 loop: CASSEAGISNQPQHF. The DNA for the CDR3 is TGTGCCAGCAGTGAAGCCGGTATAAGCAATCAGCCCCAGCATTTT.